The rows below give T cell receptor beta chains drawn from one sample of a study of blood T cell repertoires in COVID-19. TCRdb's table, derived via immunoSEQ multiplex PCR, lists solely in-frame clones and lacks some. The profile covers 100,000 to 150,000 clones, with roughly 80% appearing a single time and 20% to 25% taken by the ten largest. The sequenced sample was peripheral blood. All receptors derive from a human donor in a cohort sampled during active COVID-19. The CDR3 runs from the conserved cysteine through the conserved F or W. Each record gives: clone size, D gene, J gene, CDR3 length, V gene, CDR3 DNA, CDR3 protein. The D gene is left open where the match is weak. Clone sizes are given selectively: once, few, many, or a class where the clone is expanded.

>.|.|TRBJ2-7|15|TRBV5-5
TGTGCCAGCACTCCAACTCTAGGTGTTTCCTACGAGCAGTACTTC
CASTPTLGVSYEQYF
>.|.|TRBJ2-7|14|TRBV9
TGTGCCAGCAGCGTACAGGGAACTTTATACGAGCAGTACTTC
CASSVQGTLYEQYF
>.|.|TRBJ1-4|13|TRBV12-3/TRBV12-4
TGTGCCAGCAGGAGGGACTTCACTGAAAAACTGTTTTTT
CASRRDFTEKLFF
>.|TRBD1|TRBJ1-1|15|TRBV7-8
TGTGCCAGCAGCTTAGATAACAGGGGGCACGATGAAGCTTTCTTT
CASSLDNRGHDEAFF
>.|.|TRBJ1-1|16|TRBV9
TGTGCCAGCAGCGGTAGCCCAGGGGTCCCGAACACTGAAGCTTTCTTT
CASSGSPGVPNTEAFF
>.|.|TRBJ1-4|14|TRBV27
TGTGCCAGCAGTTTGGATCAACTAGGGGAAAAACTGTTTTTT
CASSLDQLGEKLFF
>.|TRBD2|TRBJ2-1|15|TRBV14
TGTGCCAGCAGCCAAATAGCGGGGCGTTACAATGAGCAGTTCTTC
CASSQIAGRYNEQFF
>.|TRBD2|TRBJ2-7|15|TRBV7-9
TGTGCCAGCAGCCCGCGACTAGCAGAAAATCAAAAGCAGTACTTC
CASSPRLAENQKQYF
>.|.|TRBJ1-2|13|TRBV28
TGTGCCAGCACTACTCCCGCTAACTATGGCTACACCTTC
CASTTPANYGYTF
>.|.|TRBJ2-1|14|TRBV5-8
TGTGCCAGCAGAGACCCCCGGGGTCCCGGTGAGCAGTTCTTC
CASRDPRGPGEQFF
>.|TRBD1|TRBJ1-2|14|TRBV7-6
TGTGCCAGCAGGAAACAGGGACAGCAATATGGCTACACCTTC
CASRKQGQQYGYTF
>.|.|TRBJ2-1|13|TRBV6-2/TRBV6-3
TGTGCCAGCAGTTACGACACAGGCCTTGGGGAGTTCTTC
CASSYDTGLGEFF
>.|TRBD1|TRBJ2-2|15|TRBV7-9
TGTGCCAGCAGCACCCGGGACAGAGACACCGGGGAGCTGTTTTTT
CASSTRDRDTGELFF
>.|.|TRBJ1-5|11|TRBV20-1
TGCAGTGCTAGTCCCGAGCAGCCCCAGCATTTT
CSASPEQPQHF
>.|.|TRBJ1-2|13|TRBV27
TGTGCCAGCAGTTTAAACGCGGTCGGGGGCTACACCTTC
CASSLNAVGGYTF
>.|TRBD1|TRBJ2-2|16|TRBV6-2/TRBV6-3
TGTGCCAGCAGTTACTGGGACAGCCCGAACACCGGGGAGCTGTTTTTT
CASSYWDSPNTGELFF
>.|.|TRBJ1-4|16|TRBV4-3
TGCGCCAGCAGCCAAGGAACCACAGGGTTGGATGAAAAACTGTTTTTT
CASSQGTTGLDEKLFF
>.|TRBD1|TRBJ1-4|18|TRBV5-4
TGTGCCAGCAGCTTGGCCCCCTTCCGGACAGGGTTCGGCGAAAAACTGTTTTTT
CASSLAPFRTGFGEKLFF
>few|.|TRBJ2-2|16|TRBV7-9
TGTGCCAGCAGCTTAGTAAAGGCGGGTATCACCGGGGAGCTGTTTTTT
CASSLVKAGITGELFF
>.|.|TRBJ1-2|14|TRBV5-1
TGCGCCAGCAGCTTAACTCAGGGAAACTATGGCTACACCTTC
CASSLTQGNYGYTF
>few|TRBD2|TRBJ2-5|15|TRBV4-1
TGCGCCAGCAGCCAAGATCCGGCGGGGGTGGAGACCCAGTACTTC
CASSQDPAGVETQYF
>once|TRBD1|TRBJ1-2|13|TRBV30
TGTGCCTGGAGTTCGACAGGGGGCCAGGGCTACACCTTC
CAWSSTGGQGYTF
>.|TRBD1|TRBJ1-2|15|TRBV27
TGTGCCAGTGGCTGGGGGGACAGGCCTAACTATGGCTACACCTTC
CASGWGDRPNYGYTF
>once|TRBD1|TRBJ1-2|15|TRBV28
TGTGCCAGCAGTTTTCAGAGGGGGCGGGTCTATGGCTACACCTTC
CASSFQRGRVYGYTF
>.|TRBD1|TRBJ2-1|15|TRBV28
TGTGCCAGCACTCCCTCCGGGACAGAAGGTAATGAGCAGTTCTTC
CASTPSGTEGNEQFF
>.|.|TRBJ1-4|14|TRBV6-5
TGTGCCAGCAGTTACTCGTGGGCCGAGCTGAAACTGTTTTTT
CASSYSWAELKLFF
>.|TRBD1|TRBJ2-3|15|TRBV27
TGTGCCAGCAGTCCGTGGGACAGGGGGGGAAATACGCAGTATTTT
CASSPWDRGGNTQYF
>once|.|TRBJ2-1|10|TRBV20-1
TGCAGTGCTAGATTAAATGAGCAGTTCTTC
CSARLNEQFF
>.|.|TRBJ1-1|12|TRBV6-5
TGTGCCAGCAGTTACTCGACAGGTGAAGCTTTCTTT
CASSYSTGEAFF
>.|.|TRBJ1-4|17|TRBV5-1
TGCGCCAGCAGTGTCTCGGAGTCAGCCGGGGAACAGGAAAAACTGTTTTTT
CASSVSESAGEQEKLFF
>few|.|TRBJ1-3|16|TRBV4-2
TGTGCCAGCAGCCAAGATGGAAGGGGCTCTGGAAACACCATATATTTT
CASSQDGRGSGNTIYF
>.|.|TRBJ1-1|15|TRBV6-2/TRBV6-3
TGTGCCAGCAGTTATTTCCAGGGGCTCGGAACTGAAGCTTTCTTT
CASSYFQGLGTEAFF
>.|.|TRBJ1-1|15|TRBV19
TGTGCCAGTAGTCCGGACGGGGGAAGGAGTGTGGAAGCTTTCTTT
CASSPDGGRSVEAFF
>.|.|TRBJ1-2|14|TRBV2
TGTGCCAGCAGTGCGGGACTATTAAACTATGGCTACACCTTC
CASSAGLLNYGYTF
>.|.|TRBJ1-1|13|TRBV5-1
TGCGCCAGCAGCTTGGGGGCTACACCCGAAGCTTTCTTT
CASSLGATPEAFF
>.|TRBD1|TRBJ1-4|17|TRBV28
TGTGCCAGCAGCCTAGTGACTCTACAGGGGGCGGATGAAAAACTGTTTTTT
CASSLVTLQGADEKLFF
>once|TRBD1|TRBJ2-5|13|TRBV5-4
TGTGCCAGCAGCCTGGGACAGAAAGAGACCCAGTACTTC
CASSLGQKETQYF
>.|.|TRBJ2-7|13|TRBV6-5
TGTGCCAGCAGCCGGGTTCTATACTCCGAGCAGTACTTC
CASSRVLYSEQYF
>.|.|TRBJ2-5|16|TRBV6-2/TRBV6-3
TGTGCCAGCAGTTACTCGTCGGCAGGGGGGAAAGAGACCCAGTACTTC
CASSYSSAGGKETQYF
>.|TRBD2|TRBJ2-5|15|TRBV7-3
TGTGCCAGCAGCAACAGCGGGAGGGGTCAAGAGACCCAGTACTTC
CASSNSGRGQETQYF
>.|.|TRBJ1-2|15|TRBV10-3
TGTGCCATCAGCTCCGGACTTCTTAGTGGCTATGGCTACACCTTC
CAISSGLLSGYGYTF
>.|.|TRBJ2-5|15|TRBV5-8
TGTGCCAGCAGCCCCGTAGCTACGGGGAAAGAGACCCAGTACTTC
CASSPVATGKETQYF
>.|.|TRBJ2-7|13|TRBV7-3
TGTGCCAGCAGCTCCGGGGTCCCCAGCGAGCAGTACTTC
CASSSGVPSEQYF
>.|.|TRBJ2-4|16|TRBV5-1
TGCGCCAGCAGCTTCTCTTCCGCAGTGGCCAAAAACATTCAGTACTTC
CASSFSSAVAKNIQYF
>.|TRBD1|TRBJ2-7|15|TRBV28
TGTGCCAGCAGGCGACTCCGAAGGGACAGGGTGAAGCAGTACTTC
CASRRLRRDRVKQYF
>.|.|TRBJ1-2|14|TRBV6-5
TGTGCCAGCAGTACAACCACAGGCAGCTATGGCTACACCTTC
CASSTTTGSYGYTF
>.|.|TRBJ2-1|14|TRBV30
TGTGCCTGGAGTGTAAGTGGACTGAGAAATGAGCAGTTCTTC
CAWSVSGLRNEQFF
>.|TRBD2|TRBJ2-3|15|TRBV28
TGTGCCAGCAGGCGAGCGGGGCTTAGCACAGATACGCAGTATTTT
CASRRAGLSTDTQYF
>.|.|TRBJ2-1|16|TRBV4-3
TGCGCCAGCAGCCAAGATGCAGGGGGGTCCTACAATGAGCAGTTCTTC
CASSQDAGGSYNEQFF
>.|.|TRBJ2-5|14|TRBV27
TGTGCCAGCAGTTTGGACTTCCCGGGAGAGACCCAGTACTTC
CASSLDFPGETQYF
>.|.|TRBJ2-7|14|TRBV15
TGTGCCACCAGCGGAACAGGGACCTGGACTGAGCAGTACTTC
CATSGTGTWTEQYF